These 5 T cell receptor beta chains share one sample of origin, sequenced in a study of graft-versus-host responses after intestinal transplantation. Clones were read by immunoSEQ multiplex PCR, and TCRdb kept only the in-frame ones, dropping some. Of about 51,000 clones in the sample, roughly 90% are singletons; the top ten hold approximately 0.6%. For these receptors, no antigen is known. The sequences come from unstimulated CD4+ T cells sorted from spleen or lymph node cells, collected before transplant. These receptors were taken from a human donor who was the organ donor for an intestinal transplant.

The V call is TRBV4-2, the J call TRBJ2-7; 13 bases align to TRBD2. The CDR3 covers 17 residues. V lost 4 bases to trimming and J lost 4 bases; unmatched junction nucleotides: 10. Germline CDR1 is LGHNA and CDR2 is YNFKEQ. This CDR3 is CASSPDFGLAGEYEQYF. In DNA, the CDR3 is TGTGCCAGCAGCCCCGACTTCGGACTAGCGGGAGAATACGAGCAGTACTTC.

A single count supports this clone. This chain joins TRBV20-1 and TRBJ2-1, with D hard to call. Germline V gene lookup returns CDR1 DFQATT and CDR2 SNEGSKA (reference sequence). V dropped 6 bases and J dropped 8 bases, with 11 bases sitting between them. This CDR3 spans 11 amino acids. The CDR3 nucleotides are TGCAGTGCAGATAGCACCCATGAGCAGTTCTTC. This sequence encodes CSADSTHEQFF.

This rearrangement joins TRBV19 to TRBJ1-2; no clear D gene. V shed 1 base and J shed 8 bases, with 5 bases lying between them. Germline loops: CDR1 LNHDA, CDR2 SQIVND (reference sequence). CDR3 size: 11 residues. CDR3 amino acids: CASSIAVGYTF. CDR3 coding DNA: TGTGCCAGTAGTATAGCAGTCGGCTACACCTTC.

CDR3 sequence (DNA): TGTGCCAGCAGCGAGGACAGCCGGGACACAGATACGCAGTATTTT. Its protein is CASSEDSRDTDTQYF. This chain connects TRBV9 to TRBJ2-3; TRBD1 might be the D (6 bases). Trimming removed 3 bases at V and 2 bases at J, with 13 bases between. This CDR3 region has 15 residues. CDR1 SGDLS and CDR2 YYNGEE come from the germline V gene.

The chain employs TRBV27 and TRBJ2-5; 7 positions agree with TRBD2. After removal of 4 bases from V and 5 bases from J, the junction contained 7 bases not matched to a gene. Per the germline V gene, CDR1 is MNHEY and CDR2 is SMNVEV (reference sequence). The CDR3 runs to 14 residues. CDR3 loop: CASSSGRGGETQYF. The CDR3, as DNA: TGTGCCAGCAGTTCCGGACGGGGAGGGGAGACCCAGTACTTC.